This TCR beta chain was found in a study of T cells after yellow fever vaccination. Study in general: Low-cell-number fractions underwent preparation using SMART-Seq v4 Ultra Low Input. Study conclusions and caveats: Peaking faster, on day 5 versus 15, the secondary response was nonetheless weaker.

The CDR3 totals 13 residues. Trimming stripped 0 bases from V and 14 bases from J, with 13 bases between. The germline V gene encodes CDR1 MGHDK and CDR2 SYGVNS. This clonotype was recorded many times. Its target is not known. From the 5' RACE reads, TCRdb called clonotypes with MiXCR, one entry per CDR3 protein. The sample holds roughly 330,000 distinct CDR3 sequences, around 6.8% seen once. The receptor was derived from a man aged 18 to 30 who received the YFV17D yellow fever vaccine. Material: PBMCs, obtained about 41 days after the first yellow fever vaccination. V gene TRBV25-1 combines with J gene TRBJ1-4, with D tentatively TRBD1 (5 bases). CDR3 nucleotides: TGTGCCAGCAGTGAATATCAGGGTCAAAGTCTGTTTTTT. Amino acid sequence: CASSEYQGQSLFF.